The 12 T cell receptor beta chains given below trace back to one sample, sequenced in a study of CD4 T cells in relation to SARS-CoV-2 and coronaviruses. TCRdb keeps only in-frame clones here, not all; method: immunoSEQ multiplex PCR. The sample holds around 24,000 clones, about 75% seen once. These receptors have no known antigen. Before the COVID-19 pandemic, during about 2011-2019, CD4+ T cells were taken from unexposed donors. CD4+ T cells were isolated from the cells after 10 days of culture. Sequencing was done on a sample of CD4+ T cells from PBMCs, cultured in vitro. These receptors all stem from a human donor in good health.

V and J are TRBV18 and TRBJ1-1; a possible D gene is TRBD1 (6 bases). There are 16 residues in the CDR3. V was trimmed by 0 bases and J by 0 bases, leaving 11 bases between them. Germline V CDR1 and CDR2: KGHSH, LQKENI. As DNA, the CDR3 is TGTGCCAGCTCACCACCGGCAGGGGACATGAACACTGAAGCTTTCTTT. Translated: CASSPPAGDMNTEAFF.

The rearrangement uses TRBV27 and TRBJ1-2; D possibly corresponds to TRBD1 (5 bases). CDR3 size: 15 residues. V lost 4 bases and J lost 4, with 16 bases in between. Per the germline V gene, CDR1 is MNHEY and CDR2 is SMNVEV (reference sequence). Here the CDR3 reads CASSSSSGGFYGYTF. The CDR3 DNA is TGTGCCAGCAGTTCATCATCCGGGGGTTTCTATGGCTACACCTTC.

The CDR3 DNA follows: TGTGCCAGCAGGGAAGCGGACAGGGGGAATGGCTACACCTTC. Its protein product is CASREADRGNGYTF. The genes are TRBV28 and TRBJ1-2; 10 nucleotides agree with TRBD1. CDR1 MDHEN and CDR2 SYDVKM come from the germline V gene. V lost 6 bases to trimming and J lost 6 bases; unmatched junction nucleotides: 7. The CDR3 loop spans 14 amino acids.

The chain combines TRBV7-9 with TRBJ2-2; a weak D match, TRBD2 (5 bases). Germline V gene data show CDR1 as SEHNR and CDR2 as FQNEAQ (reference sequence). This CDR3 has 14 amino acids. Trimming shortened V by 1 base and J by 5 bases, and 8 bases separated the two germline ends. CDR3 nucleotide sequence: TGTGCCAGCAGCTTAGAGAGGAGGACCGGGGAGCTGTTTTTT. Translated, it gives CASSLERRTGELFF.

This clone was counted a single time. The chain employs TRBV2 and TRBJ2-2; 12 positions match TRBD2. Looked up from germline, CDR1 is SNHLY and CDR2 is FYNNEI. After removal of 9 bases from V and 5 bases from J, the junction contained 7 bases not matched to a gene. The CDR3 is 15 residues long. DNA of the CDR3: TGTGCCAGTACCGGACTAGCGGGACGTACCGGGGAGCTGTTTTTT. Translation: CASTGLAGRTGELFF.

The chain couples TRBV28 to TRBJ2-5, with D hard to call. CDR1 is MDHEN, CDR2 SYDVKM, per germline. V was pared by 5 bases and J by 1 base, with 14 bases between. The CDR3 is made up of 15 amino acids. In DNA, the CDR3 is TGTGCCAGCAGTCCCCGTGGTACAGTCCAAGAGACCCAGTACTTC. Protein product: CASSPRGTVQETQYF.

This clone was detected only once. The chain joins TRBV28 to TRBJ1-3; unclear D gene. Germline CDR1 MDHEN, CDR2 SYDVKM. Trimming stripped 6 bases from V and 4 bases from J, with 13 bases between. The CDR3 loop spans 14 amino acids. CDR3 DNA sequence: TGTGCCAGCAGAGTCGGCATAGGAGGAAACACCATATATTTT. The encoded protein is CASRVGIGGNTIYF. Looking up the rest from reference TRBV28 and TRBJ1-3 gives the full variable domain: DVKVTQSSRYLVKRTGEKVFLECVQDMDHENMFWYRQDPGLGLRLIYFSYDVKMKEKGDIPEGYSVSREKKERFSLILESASTNQTSMYLCASRVGIGGNTIYFGEGSWLTVV.

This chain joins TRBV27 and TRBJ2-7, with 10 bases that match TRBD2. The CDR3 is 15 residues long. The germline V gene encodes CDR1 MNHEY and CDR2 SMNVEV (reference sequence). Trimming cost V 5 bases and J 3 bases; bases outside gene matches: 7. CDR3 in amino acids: CASSESGRGYYEQYF. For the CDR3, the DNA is TGTGCCAGCAGTGAAAGCGGGAGGGGATACTACGAGCAGTACTTC.

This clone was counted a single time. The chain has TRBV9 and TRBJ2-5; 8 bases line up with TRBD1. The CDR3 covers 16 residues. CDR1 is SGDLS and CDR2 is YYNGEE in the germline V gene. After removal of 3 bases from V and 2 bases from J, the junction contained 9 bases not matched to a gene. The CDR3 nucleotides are TGTGCCAGCAGCGGGCAGGGGGCTGTCTTTCAAGAGACCCAGTACTTC. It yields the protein CASSGQGAVFQETQYF.

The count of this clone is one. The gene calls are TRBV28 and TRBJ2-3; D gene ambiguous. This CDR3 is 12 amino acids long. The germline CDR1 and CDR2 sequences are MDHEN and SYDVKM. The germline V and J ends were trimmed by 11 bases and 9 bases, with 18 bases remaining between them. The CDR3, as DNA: TGTGCCTCACTCGGACCCCTAGGGACGCAGTATTTT. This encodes CASLGPLGTQYF.

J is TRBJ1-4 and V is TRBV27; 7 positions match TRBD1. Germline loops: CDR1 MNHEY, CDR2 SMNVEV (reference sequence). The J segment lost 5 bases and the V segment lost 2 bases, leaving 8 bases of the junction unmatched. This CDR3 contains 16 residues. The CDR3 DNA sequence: TGTGCCAGCAGTTTAGTTACAGGGGAGGCGAATGAAAAACTGTTTTTT. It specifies CASSLVTGEANEKLFF.

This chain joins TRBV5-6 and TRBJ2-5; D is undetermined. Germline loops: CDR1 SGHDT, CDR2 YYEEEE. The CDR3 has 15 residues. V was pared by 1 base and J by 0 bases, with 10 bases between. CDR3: CASSLLDGNQETQYF. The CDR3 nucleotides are TGTGCCAGCAGCTTGCTTGATGGGAACCAAGAGACCCAGTACTTC. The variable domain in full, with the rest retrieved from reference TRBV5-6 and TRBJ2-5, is DAGVTQSPTHLIKTRGQQVTLRCSPKSGHDTVSWYQQALGQGPQFIFQYYEEEERQRGNFPDRFSGHQFPNYSSELNVNALLLGDSALYLCASSLLDGNQETQYFGPGTRLLVL.